The 10 T cell receptor beta chains in this list originate from one sample, sequenced in a study of cytomegalovirus exposure and HLA in healthy donors. This table comes from immunoSEQ multiplex PCR, and its TCRdb copy is limited to in-frame clones, with some not included. Among approximately 220,000 clones listed, 80% to 85% were seen once. The sample comprised PBMCs. These receptors all come from a woman aged 25 to 45 in good health and CMV-seropositive.

The rearrangement uses TRBV27 and TRBJ2-7, with TRBD1 matching over 9 bases. Germline trimming cut 4 bases from V and 3 bases from J; bases unmatched to any gene: 4. Per the germline V gene, CDR1 is MNHEY and CDR2 is SMNVEV (reference sequence). CDR3 length equals 14 residues. DNA for the CDR3: TGTGCCAGCAGTTCCTCGACAGGGGGCTACGAGCAGTACTTC. This translates into CASSSSTGGYEQYF.

This rearrangement joins TRBV27 to TRBJ2-7, with TRBD2 identical over 14 bases. In germline, CDR1 is MNHEY, CDR2 SMNVEV (reference sequence). J gave up 7 bases and V 2 bases, and 13 bases lay outside the gene matches. The CDR3 spans 18 residues. DNA of the CDR3: TGTGCCAGCAGTTTAGTGTCCCCGGGACTAGCGGGAGTTTTGGAGCAGTACTTC. As protein: CASSLVSPGLAGVLEQYF.

V and J are TRBV5-1 and TRBJ2-7; D possibly corresponds to TRBD1 (6 bases). This CDR3 region has 15 residues. The V end lost 4 bases, the J end lost 6 bases, and 20 bases lay between the germline ends. Germline V gives CDR1 SGHRS, CDR2 YFSETQ. The CDR3 bases are TGCGCCAGCAGCCCAATCCAGGGGAATGGGCGCGAGCAGTACTTC. Its translation: CASSPIQGNGREQYF.

The rearrangement uses TRBV11-3 and TRBJ2-7; 15 bases line up with TRBD2. This CDR3 contains 20 residues. Germline-derived CDR1 and CDR2 are SGHNT and YENEEA. V lost 0 bases, J lost 3 bases, and 12 bases stayed unmatched. CDR3 amino acids: CASSLDRMLGLAGGNYEQYF. The CDR3 region has the DNA TGTGCCAGCAGCTTAGATCGAATGTTAGGACTAGCGGGAGGGAACTACGAGCAGTACTTC.

The chain uses TRBV7-6 and TRBJ2-7; 10 nucleotides line up with TRBD1. Trimming cost V 5 bases and J 7 bases; bases outside gene matches: 11. Germline assignment: CDR1 SGHVS and CDR2 FNYEAQ. There are 15 residues in the CDR3. Here the CDR3 reads CASSSGQGVVREQYF. CDR3 bases: TGTGCCAGCAGCAGCGGACAGGGGGTGGTTCGGGAGCAGTACTTC.

The rearrangement links TRBV5-1 to TRBJ2-6; D uncertain. Trimming cost V 3 bases and J 0 bases, with 13 bases left between them. CDR3 size: 17 residues. CDR1 SGHRS and CDR2 YFSETQ come from the germline V gene. In nucleotides, the CDR3 is TGCGCCAGCAGCTGGCGAACTTCCGACTCTGGGGCCAACGTCCTGACTTTC. Its protein product is CASSWRTSDSGANVLTF.

The chain employs TRBV6-5 and TRBJ2-7, with TRBD2 as a possible D gene (5 bases). From germline, CDR1 is MNHEY and CDR2 SVGAGI. Trimming removed 0 bases at V and 11 bases at J, with 20 bases between. This CDR3 spans 15 amino acids. CDR3 coding DNA: TGTGCCAGCAGTTACTCACCTGGGGTTCGAGGGTACGAGTACTTC. This encodes CASSYSPGVRGYEYF.

The rearrangement uses TRBV4-3 and TRBJ2-7; 7 bases agree with TRBD1. The CDR3 is 13 residues long. V was pared by 5 bases and J by 4 bases, with 5 bases of the junction left unmatched. CDR1 and CDR2 from the germline V gene are LGHNA and YSLEER. CDR3 nucleotide sequence: TGCGCCAGCAGCTTGGGACAGAATTACGAGCAGTACTTC. As protein: CASSLGQNYEQYF.

The chain combines TRBV30 with TRBJ1-1, with D possibly being TRBD1 (5 bases). The CDR3 has 14 residues. Per germline, CDR1 GTSNPN and CDR2 SVGIG (reference sequence). V was shortened by 4 bases and J by 5 bases, with 17 bases between the two germline ends. CDR3 DNA sequence: TGTGCCTGGAACCCTCCCCAGGGACGGACTGAAGCTTTCTTT. Protein: CAWNPPQGRTEAFF.

The chain carries TRBV6-1 and TRBJ1-2; 9 bases align to TRBD1. Germline loops: CDR1 MNHNS, CDR2 SASEGT. V lost 10 bases to trimming and J lost 8 bases; unmatched junction nucleotides: 8. This CDR3 region has 12 residues. The CDR3 here is CATLQGAGGYTF. CDR3 nucleotide sequence: TGTGCCACGTTACAGGGGGCAGGCGGCTACACCTTC.